This paragraph covers one TCR beta chain sequence. No antigen is known for it. At one end the junction does not follow the germline gene, possibly because of a read error. Authors' data handling: A productive frequency of 2.59 x 10-5 was the lowest detectable. The method was immunoSEQ multiplex PCR; TCRdb's version includes in-frame clones alone and lacks a portion of them. V, J and clone size derive from that table, while D and trimming were established from the DNA sequence. This sample has around 32,000 clones, with 71% found just once. This specimen comes from a study of STAT5B mutations in CD4+ large granular lymphocyte leukemia. General observations from the study: Patient CD4-sorted repertoires stayed more clonal than healthy ones after leukemic-clone removal. Compared with healthy controls (2/35), patient top clones favored TRBV06 (8/27). Main leukemic clonotypes were patient-specific, but approximately 25% appeared at low frequency elsewhere.

CDR3 length: 19 residues. Germline CDR1 reads SSHAT; CDR2 reads FNYEAQ (reference sequence). Material: CD4+ T cells from blood buffy coats. The sequence was collected from a human donor in good health. The chain links TRBV7-7 to TRBJ2-2, with TRBD1 matching 8 bases. This chain's CDR3 is CASSLGVLGRTGNAGELFF. CDR3 coding DNA: TGTGCTAGCAGCTTAGGGGTTCTGGGTCGGACAGGGAACGCCGGGGAGCTGTTTTTT.